A single sample is the source of the 19 T cell receptor beta chains below, sequenced in a study of identical twins. TCRdb ran MiXCR on the 5' RACE reads and lists one entry per CDR3 protein. The sample yields fewer than 350,000 distinct CDR3 sequences, approximately 8% seen once. These same records also appear under a second study, on yellow fever vaccine responses in identical twins.

Material for sequencing was memory (CD45RO+) T cells sorted from blood. The receptors derive from a woman between 18 and 29 years old in good health.

The chain uses TRBV11-2 and TRBJ2-7; no definite D call. There are 15 residues in the CDR3. CDR1 SGHAT and CDR2 FQNNGV come from the germline V gene. Trimming pared 0 bases from V and 6 bases from J, leaving 15 bases between. CDR3 DNA: TGTGCCAGCAGCTTAGAGATCACGCCTGGTGGCGAGCAGTACGTC. The encoded protein is CASSLEITPGGEQYV.

This clonotype was found a few times. V and J are TRBV12-3 or TRBV12-4 and TRBJ2-3; TRBD2 matches at 9 bases. The CDR3 length is 15 residues. Trimming at V came to 8 bases and at J to 5 bases, leaving 11 bases not matched to a gene. CDR3: CASWVAGGNKDTQYF. As DNA, the CDR3 is TGTGCCAGCTGGGTGGCGGGGGGGAACAAAGATACGCAGTATTTT.

The rearrangement joins TRBV4-2 to TRBJ2-5; 9 nucleotides align to TRBD1. The CDR3 is 15 residues long. J gave up 4 bases and V 2 bases, and 5 bases lay outside the gene matches. Germline CDR1 and CDR2: LGHNA and YNFKEQ. The CDR3 nucleotides read TGTGCCAGCAGCCAACCGACAGGGGGGCCAGAGACCCAGTACTTC. This translates into CASSQPTGGPETQYF.

The chain is built from TRBV28 and TRBJ2-1; D is possibly TRBD2 (6 bases). Germline CDR1 is MDHEN and CDR2 is SYDVKM. The CDR3 has 16 residues. The germline V and J ends were trimmed by 6 bases and 8 bases, with 23 bases remaining between them. The CDR3 DNA sequence: TGTGCCAGCAGCACGGCCGGGACTCTGAGACGCCATGAGCAGTTCTTC. Amino acids: CASSTAGTLRRHEQFF.

Comment on this clonotype: The junction departs from germline at one end; a sequencing error may be responsible. This chain uses TRBV3-1 with TRBJ1-2, with a tentative D call TRBD1 (5 bases). Germline V gene lookup returns CDR1 LGHDT and CDR2 YNNKEL (reference sequence). This CDR3 comprises 17 residues. The CDR3 region has the DNA TGTGCCTGCAGCACGCGGGGCAGGGCCGCAACTCTCTATGGCTACACCTTC. As protein: CACSTRGRAATLYGYTF.

The chain couples TRBV5-4 to TRBJ1-5; 9 nucleotides align to TRBD1. The trim removed 3 bases at V and 4 bases at J, leaving 17 bases unmatched. The CDR3 has 19 residues. Per the germline V gene, CDR1 is SGHNT and CDR2 is YYREEE (reference sequence). For the CDR3, the DNA is TGTGCCAGCAGCTACTTCCGGGACAGGGAAGGTGTGGGAAATCAGCCCCAGCATTTT. This sequence encodes CASSYFRDREGVGNQPQHF.

This clonotype was found a few times. The chain employs TRBV4-1 and TRBJ2-1, with 8 bases matching TRBD2. Germline CDR1 and CDR2: MGHRA and YSYEKL. Losses at the gene ends were 1 base for V and 0 bases for J; bases not matched to a gene: 5. The CDR3 totals 17 residues. The CDR3 DNA sequence: TGCGCCAGCAGCCAAGCTGCCAGCGGGAGCTCCTACAATGAGCAGTTCTTC. It specifies CASSQAASGSSYNEQFF.

There are many counts of this clonotype. The chain carries TRBV12-3 or TRBV12-4 and TRBJ1-2, with D hard to call. The V gene lost 2 bases and the J gene lost 4 bases, with 14 bases spanning the gap. This CDR3 region has 15 residues. This chain's CDR3 is CASSLTERASYGYTF. DNA of the CDR3: TGTGCCAGCAGTTTAACAGAACGCGCTTCCTATGGCTACACCTTC.

This clonotype came up a few times. The V and J genes are TRBV20-1 and TRBJ2-4; D is unclear. Trimming removed 3 bases from V and 0 bases from J, with 18 bases in between. The CDR3 is 17 amino acids. Per germline, CDR1 DFQATT and CDR2 SNEGSKA (reference sequence). In DNA form, the CDR3 reads TGCAGTGCTAGGGCCAATTGGGTAGACCTAGCCAAAAACATTCAGTACTTC. Translated: CSARANWVDLAKNIQYF.

The chain carries TRBV6-5 and TRBJ1-2; D gene uncertain. Trimming took 10 bases from V and 0 from J, leaving 6 bases between them. CDR1 MNHEY and CDR2 SVGAGI come from the germline V gene. The CDR3 sequence is 11 residues long. The CDR3 protein is CATHTNYGYTF. In DNA, the CDR3 is TGTGCCACCCACACTAACTATGGCTACACCTTC.

This clonotype was seen a handful of times. The CDR3 sequence is CASSGIERGSYNEQFF. As DNA, the CDR3 is TGTGCCAGTAGTGGTATAGAGCGGGGCTCCTACAATGAGCAGTTCTTC. This chain uses TRBV19 with TRBJ2-1; 7 bases are shared with TRBD2. This CDR3 contains 16 residues. V gave up 5 bases and J gave up 0 bases; unmatched junction bases: 7. CDR1 and CDR2 (germline): LNHDA, SQIVND (reference sequence). Based on the CDR3 plus reference TRBV19 and TRBJ2-1, the full variable domain is DGGITQSPKYLFRKEGQNVTLSCEQNLNHDAMYWYRQDPGQGLRLIYYSQIVNDFQKGDIAEGYSVSREKKESFPLTVTSAQKNPTAFYLCASSGIERGSYNEQFFGPGTRLTVL.

In this sample, this clonotype turned up a few times. The V call is TRBV20-1, the J call TRBJ1-1; possibly TRBD1 for D (5 bases). Trimming cost V 5 bases and J 5 bases, with 18 bases left between them. CDR1 and CDR2 (germline): DFQATT, SNEGSKA (reference sequence). The CDR3 spans 14 residues. The CDR3 sequence: CSAGADGKRTEAFF. DNA of the CDR3: TGCAGTGCTGGGGCGGATGGGAAGAGAACTGAAGCTTTCTTT.

The chain recombines TRBV12-3 or TRBV12-4 with TRBJ2-1; maybe TRBD2 (6 bases). The CDR3 runs to 13 residues. V shed 10 bases and J shed 3 bases, with 13 bases lying between them. In nucleotides, the CDR3 is TGTGCCATCGTTGGGCGGGACTACAATGAGCAGTTCTTC. This encodes CAIVGRDYNEQFF.

This clonotype showed up many times. The gene calls are TRBV20-1 and TRBJ2-7; 8 positions match TRBD2. The V gene's germline CDR1 is DFQATT and CDR2 SNEGSKA (reference sequence). The CDR3 spans 15 residues. Trimming cost V 2 bases and J 3 bases; bases outside gene matches: 9. The CDR3 protein is CSARSLASGFYEQYF. DNA for the CDR3: TGCAGTGCTAGATCCCTAGCTAGCGGGTTCTACGAGCAGTACTTC.

This clonotype has more than one count but fewer than ten. The chain couples TRBV7-6 to TRBJ1-1; D gene unclear. CDR3 length: 14 amino acids. The germline V gene encodes CDR1 SGHVS and CDR2 FNYEAQ. Trimming took off 3 bases at V and 1 base at J, with 9 bases between the two ends. CDR3 loop: CASSFVGPNTEAFF. The CDR3 region has the DNA TGTGCCAGCAGCTTCGTTGGGCCGAACACTGAAGCTTTCTTT.

This clonotype was counted a few times. The chain carries TRBV3-1 and TRBJ2-3, with TRBD2 matching 7 bases. The germline CDR1 and CDR2 sequences are LGHDT and YNNKEL (reference sequence). This CDR3 region has 16 residues. V lost 3 bases and J lost 1; bases outside the gene matches: 7. CDR3 sequence: CASSQYTGGGTDTQYF. DNA for the CDR3: TGTGCCAGCAGCCAGTATACTGGGGGGGGCACAGATACGCAGTATTTT.

In its sample, this clonotype was seen many times. V and J are TRBV11-2 and TRBJ1-5, with 9 bases matching TRBD1. Per germline, CDR1 SGHAT and CDR2 FQNNGV. The V gene end was trimmed by 3 bases and the J gene end by 5 bases; junction bases not matched to a gene: 5. The CDR3 spans 15 residues. CDR3 residues: CASSFRTGADQPQHF. CDR3 in DNA: TGTGCCAGCAGCTTCCGGACAGGGGCCGATCAGCCCCAGCATTTT.

This rearrangement joins TRBV6-1 to TRBJ2-7; 8 nucleotides align to TRBD1. From germline, CDR1 is MNHNS and CDR2 SASEGT. This CDR3 spans 16 amino acids. Losses at the gene ends were 4 bases for V and 2 bases for J; bases not matched to a gene: 10. Here the CDR3 reads CASSGADREWAYEQYV. In DNA form, the CDR3 reads TGTGCCAGCAGTGGCGCGGACAGGGAGTGGGCCTACGAGCAGTACGTC.

The gene calls are TRBV28 and TRBJ1-4; D call uncertain. The CDR3 extends over 13 amino acids. The V gene lost 7 bases and the J gene lost 5 bases, with 11 bases spanning the gap. The germline V gene encodes CDR1 MDHEN and CDR2 SYDVKM. The CDR3: CASTGFLNEKLFF. The CDR3, as DNA: TGTGCCAGCACCGGGTTTCTGAATGAAAAACTGTTTTTT. The variable domain in full, completed from reference TRBV28 and TRBJ1-4, reads DVKVTQSSRYLVKRTGEKVFLECVQDMDHENMFWYRQDPGLGLRLIYFSYDVKMKEKGDIPEGYSVSREKKERFSLILESASTNQTSMYLCASTGFLNEKLFFGSGTQLSVL.